This T cell receptor beta chain originates from a study of T cell responses to AZD1222 COVID-19 vaccine. Libraries were prepared by immunoSEQ multiplex PCR; TCRdb keeps only in-frame clonotypes and omits some of them. The table shows about 130,000 clones, with about 93% occurring only once. As to this clone: No antigen is known for it.

The V gene lost 4 bases and the J gene lost 4 bases, with 11 bases spanning the gap. This CDR3 contains 13 residues. Germline V gene sequence: CDR1 SGDLS, CDR2 YYNGEE. Broader study findings: Researchers report vaccine-associated CD4 TCRs spanning spike, with dominance at 160-218 and 743-854. Clonal diversity may have been underestimated, and the donors were mostly white British, with more females than males. Among those given AZD1222, only five or six were seropositive at baseline.

The source is an adult who received the AZD1222 COVID-19 vaccine. This chain links TRBV9 with TRBJ1-2, with D perhaps matching TRBD1 (5 bases). The sequences come from peripheral blood, collected 28 days after the second AZD1222 dose. The CDR3 spells CASSPGEGYGYTF. Here the CDR3 DNA reads TGTGCCAGCAGCCCGGGGGAGGGCTATGGCTACACCTTC. The full variable domain, rest sourced from reference TRBV9 and TRBJ1-2, is DSGVTQTPKHLITATGQRVTLRCSPRSGDLSVYWYQQSLDQGLQFLIQYYNGEERAKGNILERFSAQQFPDLHSELNLSSLELGDSALYFCASSPGEGYGYTFGSGTRLTVV.